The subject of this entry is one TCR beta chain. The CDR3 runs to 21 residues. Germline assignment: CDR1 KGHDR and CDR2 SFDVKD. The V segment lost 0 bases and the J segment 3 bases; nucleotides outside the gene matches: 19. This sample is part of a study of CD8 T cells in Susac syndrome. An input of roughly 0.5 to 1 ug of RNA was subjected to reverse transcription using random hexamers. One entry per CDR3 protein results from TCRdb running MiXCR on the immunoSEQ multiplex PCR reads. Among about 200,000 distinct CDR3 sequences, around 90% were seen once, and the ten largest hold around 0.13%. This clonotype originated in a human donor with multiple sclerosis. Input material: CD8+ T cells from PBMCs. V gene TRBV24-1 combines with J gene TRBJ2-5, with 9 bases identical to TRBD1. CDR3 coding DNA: TGTGCCACCAGTGATTTGCAAGGTTCCGTCGACGGACAGGGGCGAGAAGAGACCCAGTACTTC. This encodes CATSDLQGSVDGQGREETQYF.